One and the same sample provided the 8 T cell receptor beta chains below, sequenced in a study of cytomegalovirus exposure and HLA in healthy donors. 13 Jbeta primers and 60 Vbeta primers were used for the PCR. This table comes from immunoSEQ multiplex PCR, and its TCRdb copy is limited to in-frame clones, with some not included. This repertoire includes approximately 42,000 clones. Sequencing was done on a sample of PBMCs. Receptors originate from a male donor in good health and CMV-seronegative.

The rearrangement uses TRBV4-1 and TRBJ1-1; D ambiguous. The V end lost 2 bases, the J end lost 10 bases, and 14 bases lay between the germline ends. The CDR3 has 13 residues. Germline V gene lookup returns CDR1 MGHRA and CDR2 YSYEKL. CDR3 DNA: TGCGCCAGCAGCCAAAGTCTCTTTACCGGAGCTTTCTTT. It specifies CASSQSLFTGAFF.

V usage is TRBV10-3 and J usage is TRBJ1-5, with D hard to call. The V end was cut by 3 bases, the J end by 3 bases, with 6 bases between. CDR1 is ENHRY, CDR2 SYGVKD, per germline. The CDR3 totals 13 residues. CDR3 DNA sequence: TGTGCCATCAGTGATAACACCAATCAGCCCCAGCATTTT. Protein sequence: CAISDNTNQPQHF.

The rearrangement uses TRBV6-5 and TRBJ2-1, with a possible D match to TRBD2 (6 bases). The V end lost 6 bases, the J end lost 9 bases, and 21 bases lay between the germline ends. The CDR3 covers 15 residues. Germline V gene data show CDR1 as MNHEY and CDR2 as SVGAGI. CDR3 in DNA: TGTGCCAGCAGCCGGAGGGCTAGGGGAGGCAGTGAGCAGTTCTTC. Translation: CASSRRARGGSEQFF.

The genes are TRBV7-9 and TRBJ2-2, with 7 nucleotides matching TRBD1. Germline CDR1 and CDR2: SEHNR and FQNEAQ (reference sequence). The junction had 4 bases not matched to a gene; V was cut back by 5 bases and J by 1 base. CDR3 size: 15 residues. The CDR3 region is CASSPGGLNTGELFF. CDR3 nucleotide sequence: TGTGCCAGCAGCCCAGGGGGATTGAACACCGGGGAGCTGTTTTTT.

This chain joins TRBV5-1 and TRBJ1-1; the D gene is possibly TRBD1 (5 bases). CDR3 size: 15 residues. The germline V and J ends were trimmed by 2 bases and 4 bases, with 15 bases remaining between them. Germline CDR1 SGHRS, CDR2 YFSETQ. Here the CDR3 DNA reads TGCGCCAGCAGCTTCGACGACAGAAGCGTCACTGAAGCTTTCTTT. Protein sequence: CASSFDDRSVTEAFF.

CDR3 in DNA: TGTGCCAGTAACACCGGACAGGGGGCGTCTGGGGCCAACGTCCTGACTTTC. It yields the protein CASNTGQGASGANVLTF. The V and J genes are TRBV19 and TRBJ2-6; 11 bases are shared with TRBD1. The germline gives CDR1 LNHDA, CDR2 SQIVND (reference sequence). The CDR3 runs to 17 residues. Germline trimming cut 7 bases from V and 1 base from J; bases unmatched to any gene: 6.

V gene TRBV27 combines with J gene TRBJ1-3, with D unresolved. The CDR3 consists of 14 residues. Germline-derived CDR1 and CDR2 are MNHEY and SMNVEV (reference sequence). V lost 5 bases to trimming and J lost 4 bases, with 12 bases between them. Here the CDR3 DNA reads TGTGCCAGCAGTCTCCGGTATCGGGGAAACACCATATATTTT. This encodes CASSLRYRGNTIYF.

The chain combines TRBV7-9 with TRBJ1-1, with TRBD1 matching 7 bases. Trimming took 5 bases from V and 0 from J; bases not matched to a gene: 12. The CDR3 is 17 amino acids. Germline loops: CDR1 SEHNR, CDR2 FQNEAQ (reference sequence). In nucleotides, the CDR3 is TGTGCCAGCAGCGACACCCCGGGACAGCGCATGAACACTGAAGCTTTCTTT. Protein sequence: CASSDTPGQRMNTEAFF.